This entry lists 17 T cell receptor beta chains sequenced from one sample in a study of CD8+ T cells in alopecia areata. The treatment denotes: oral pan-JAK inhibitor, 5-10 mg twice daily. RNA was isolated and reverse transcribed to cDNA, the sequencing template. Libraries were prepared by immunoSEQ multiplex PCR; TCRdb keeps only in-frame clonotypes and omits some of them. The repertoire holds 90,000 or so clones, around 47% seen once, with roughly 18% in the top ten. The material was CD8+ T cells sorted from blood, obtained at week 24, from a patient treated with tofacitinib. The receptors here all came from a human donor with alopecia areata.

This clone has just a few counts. CDR3: CSAISAGGHYEQYF. CDR3 nucleotides: TGCAGCGCGATCTCAGCGGGAGGGCACTACGAGCAGTACTTC. The chain carries TRBV29-1 and TRBJ2-7, with 10 bases matching TRBD2. The CDR3 is 14 residues long. CDR1 and CDR2 (germline): SQVTM, ANQGSEA. V lost 7 bases to trimming and J lost 3 bases; unmatched junction nucleotides: 9.

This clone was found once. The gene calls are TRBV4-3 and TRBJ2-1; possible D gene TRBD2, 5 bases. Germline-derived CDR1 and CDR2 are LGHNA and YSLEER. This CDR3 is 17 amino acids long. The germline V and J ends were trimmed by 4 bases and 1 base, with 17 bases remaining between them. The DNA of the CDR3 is TGCGCCAGCAGCCCCTGGTGGAGCGGCGGGTCCTACAATGAGCAGTTCTTC. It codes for CASSPWWSGGSYNEQFF.

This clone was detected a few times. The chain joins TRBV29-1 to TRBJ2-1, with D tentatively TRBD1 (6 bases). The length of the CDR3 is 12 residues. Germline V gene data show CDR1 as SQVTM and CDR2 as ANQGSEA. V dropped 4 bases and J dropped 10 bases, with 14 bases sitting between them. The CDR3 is CSVGGGDYEQFF. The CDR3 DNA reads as TGCAGCGTTGGAGGGGGAGACTACGAGCAGTTCTTC.

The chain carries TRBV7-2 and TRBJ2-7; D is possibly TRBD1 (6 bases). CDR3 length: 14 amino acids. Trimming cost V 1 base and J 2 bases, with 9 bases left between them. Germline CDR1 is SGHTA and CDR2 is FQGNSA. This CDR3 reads CASSLGRGTYEQYF. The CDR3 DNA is TGTGCCAGCAGCTTAGGCAGGGGAACCTACGAGCAGTACTTC.

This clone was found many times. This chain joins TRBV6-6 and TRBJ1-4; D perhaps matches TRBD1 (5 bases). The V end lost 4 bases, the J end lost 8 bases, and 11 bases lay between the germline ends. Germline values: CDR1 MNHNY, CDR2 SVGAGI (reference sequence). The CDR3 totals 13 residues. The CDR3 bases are TGTGCCAGCAGTTTGACAGAATCAGAAAAACTGTTTTTT. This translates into CASSLTESEKLFF.

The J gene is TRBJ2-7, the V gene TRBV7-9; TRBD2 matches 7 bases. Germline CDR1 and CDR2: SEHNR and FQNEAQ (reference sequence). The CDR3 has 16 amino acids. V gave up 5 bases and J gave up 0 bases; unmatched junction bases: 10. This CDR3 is CASSPYTSASSYEQYF. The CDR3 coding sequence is TGTGCCAGCAGCCCCTACACTAGCGCCAGCTCCTACGAGCAGTACTTC.

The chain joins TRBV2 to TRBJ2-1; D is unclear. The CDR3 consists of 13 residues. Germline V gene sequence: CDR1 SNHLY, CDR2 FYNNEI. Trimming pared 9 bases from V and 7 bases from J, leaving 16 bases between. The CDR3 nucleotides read TGTGCCAGACCACGCCTGGACCCGAATGAGCAGTTCTTC. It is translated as CARPRLDPNEQFF.

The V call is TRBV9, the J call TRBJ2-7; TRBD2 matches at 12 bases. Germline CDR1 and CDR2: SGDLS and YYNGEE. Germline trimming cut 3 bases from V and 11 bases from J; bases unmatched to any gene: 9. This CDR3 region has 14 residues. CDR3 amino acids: CASSASLAGGPEYF. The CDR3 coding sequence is TGTGCCAGCAGCGCCAGTCTAGCGGGAGGGCCAGAGTACTTC.

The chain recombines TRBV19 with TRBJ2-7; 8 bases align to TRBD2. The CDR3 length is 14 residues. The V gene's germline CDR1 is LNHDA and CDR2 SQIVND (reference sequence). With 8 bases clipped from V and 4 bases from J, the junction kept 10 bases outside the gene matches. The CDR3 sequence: CASSPGGVEYEQYF. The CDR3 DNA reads TGTGCCAGTTCGCCGGGAGGGGTCGAATACGAGCAGTACTTC.

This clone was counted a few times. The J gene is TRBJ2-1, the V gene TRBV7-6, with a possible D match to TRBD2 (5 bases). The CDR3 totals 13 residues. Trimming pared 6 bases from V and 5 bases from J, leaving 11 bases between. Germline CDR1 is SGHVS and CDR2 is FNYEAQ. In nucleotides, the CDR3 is TGTGCCAGCAGGGAGGACGGTAACAATGAGCAGTTCTTC. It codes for CASREDGNNEQFF.

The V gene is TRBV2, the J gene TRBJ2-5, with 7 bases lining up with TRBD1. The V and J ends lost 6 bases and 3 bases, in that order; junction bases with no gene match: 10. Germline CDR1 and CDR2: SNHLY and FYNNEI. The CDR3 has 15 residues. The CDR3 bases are TGTGCCAGCAGCTCCACGGGACAGCAAAAAGAGACCCAGTACTTC. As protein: CASSSTGQQKETQYF.

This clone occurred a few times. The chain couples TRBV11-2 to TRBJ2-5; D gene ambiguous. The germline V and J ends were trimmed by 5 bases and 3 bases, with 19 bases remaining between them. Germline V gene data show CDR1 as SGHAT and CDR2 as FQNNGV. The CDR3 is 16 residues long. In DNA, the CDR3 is TGTGCCAGCAGCCCACGAAAGCCCCATGCTAAAGAGACCCAGTACTTC. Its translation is CASSPRKPHAKETQYF.

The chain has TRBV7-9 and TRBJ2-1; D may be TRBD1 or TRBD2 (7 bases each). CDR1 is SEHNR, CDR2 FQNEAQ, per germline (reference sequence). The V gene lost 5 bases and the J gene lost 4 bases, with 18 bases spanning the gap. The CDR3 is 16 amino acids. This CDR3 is CASSQEGGTAYNEQFF. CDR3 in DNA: TGTGCCAGCAGCCAAGAGGGGGGGACAGCTTACAATGAGCAGTTCTTC.

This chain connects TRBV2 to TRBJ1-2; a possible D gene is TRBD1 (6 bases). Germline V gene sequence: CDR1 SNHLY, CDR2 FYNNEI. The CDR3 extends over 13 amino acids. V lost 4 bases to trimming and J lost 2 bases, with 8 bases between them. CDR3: CASSGTDNYGYTF. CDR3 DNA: TGTGCCAGCAGTGGGACAGACAACTATGGCTACACCTTC. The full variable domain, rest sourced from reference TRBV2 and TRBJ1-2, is EPEVTQTPSHQVTQMGQEVILRCVPISNHLYFYWYRQILGQKVEFLVSFYNNEISEKSEIFDDQFSVERPDGSNFTLKIRSTKLEDSAMYFCASSGTDNYGYTFGSGTRLTVV.

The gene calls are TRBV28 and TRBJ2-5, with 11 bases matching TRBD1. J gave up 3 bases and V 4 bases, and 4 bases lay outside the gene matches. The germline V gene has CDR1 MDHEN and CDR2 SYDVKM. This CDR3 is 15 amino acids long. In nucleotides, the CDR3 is TGTGCCAGCAGTTACCGGGACAGGGGGGAAGAGACCCAGTACTTC. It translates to CASSYRDRGEETQYF.

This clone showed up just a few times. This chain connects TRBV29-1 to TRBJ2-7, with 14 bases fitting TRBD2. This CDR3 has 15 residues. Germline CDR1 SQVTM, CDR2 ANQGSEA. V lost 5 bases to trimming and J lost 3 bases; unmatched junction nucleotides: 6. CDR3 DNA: TGCAGCGTTTCGGGACTAGCGGGAGCTGGCTACGAGCAGTACTTC. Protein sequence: CSVSGLAGAGYEQYF.

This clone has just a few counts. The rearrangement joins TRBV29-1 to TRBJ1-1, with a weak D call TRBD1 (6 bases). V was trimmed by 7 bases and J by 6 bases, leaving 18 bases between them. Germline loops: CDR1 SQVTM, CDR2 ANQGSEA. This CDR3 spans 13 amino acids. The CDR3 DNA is TGCAGCGCCCCCCGGCCGGGGGGGCCTGAAGCTTTCTTT. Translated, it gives CSAPRPGGPEAFF.